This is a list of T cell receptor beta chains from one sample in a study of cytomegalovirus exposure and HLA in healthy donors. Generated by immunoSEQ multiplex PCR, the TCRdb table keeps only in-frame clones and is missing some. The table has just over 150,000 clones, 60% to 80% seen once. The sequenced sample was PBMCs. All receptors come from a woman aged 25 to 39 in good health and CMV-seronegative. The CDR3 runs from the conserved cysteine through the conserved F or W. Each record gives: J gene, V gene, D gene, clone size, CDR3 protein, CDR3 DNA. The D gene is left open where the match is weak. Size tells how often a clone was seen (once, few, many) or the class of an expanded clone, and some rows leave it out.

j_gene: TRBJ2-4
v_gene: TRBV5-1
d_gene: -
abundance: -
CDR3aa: CASSLGETRAKNIQYF
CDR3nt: TGCGCCAGCAGCTTGGGGGAGACACGGGCCAAAAACATTCAGTACTTC

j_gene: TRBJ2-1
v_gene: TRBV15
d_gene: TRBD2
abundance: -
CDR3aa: CATSWISGGNEQFF
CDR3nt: TGTGCCACCAGCTGGATTAGCGGGGGGAATGAGCAGTTCTTC

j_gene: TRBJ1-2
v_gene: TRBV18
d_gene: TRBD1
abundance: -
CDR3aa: CASSPAGTGDYGYTF
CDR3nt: TGTGCCAGCTCACCCGCCGGGACAGGAGACTATGGCTACACCTTC

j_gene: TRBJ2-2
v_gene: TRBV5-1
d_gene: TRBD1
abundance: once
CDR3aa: CASSLSAVPGQGATGELFF
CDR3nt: TGCGCCAGCAGCTTGAGTGCAGTCCCGGGACAGGGGGCCACCGGGGAGCTGTTTTTT

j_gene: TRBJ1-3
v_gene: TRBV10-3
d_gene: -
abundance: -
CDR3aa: CAISESTPGRINTIYF
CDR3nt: TGTGCCATCAGTGAGTCCACGCCAGGGAGGATTAACACCATATATTTT

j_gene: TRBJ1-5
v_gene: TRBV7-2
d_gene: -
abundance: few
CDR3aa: CASTLPGNQPQHF
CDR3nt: TGTGCCAGCACCCTTCCAGGCAATCAGCCCCAGCATTTT

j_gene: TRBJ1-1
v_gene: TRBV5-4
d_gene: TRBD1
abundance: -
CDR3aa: CASSLEGQGATEAFF
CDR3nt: TGTGCCAGCAGCTTGGAAGGGCAGGGGGCCACTGAAGCTTTCTTT

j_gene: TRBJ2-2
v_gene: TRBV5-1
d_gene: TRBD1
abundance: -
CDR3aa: CASSLQSGGRTGELFF
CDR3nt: TGCGCCAGCAGCTTGCAATCAGGGGGAAGGACCGGGGAGCTGTTTTTT

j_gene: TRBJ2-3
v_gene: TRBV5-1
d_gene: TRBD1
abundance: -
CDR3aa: CASSTDRFGSTDTQYF
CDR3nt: TGCGCCAGCAGCACGGACAGGTTTGGTAGCACAGATACGCAGTATTTT

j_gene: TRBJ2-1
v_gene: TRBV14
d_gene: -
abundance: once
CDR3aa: CASSQNVVDEQFF
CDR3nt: TGTGCCAGCAGCCAAAACGTAGTGGATGAGCAGTTCTTC

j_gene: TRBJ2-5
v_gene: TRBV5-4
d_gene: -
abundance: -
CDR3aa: CASSGRRSRLGGTNQETQYF
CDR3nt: TGTGCCAGCAGCGGGAGGAGGTCCCGACTTGGGGGGACGAACCAAGAGACCCAGTACTTC

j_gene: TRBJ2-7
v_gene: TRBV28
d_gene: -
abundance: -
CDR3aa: CASREGTESSYEQYF
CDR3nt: TGTGCCAGCAGAGAGGGCACGGAGAGCTCCTACGAGCAGTACTTC

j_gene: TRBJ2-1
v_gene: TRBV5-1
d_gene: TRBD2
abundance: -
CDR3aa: CASSLRGLALRTNEQFF
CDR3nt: TGCGCCAGCAGCTTGCGAGGACTAGCGCTCCGCACCAATGAGCAGTTCTTC

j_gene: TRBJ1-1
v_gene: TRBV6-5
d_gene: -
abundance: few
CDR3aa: CASLGGAGAAFF
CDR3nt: TGTGCCAGTTTGGGGGGGGCCGGAGCGGCTTTCTTT

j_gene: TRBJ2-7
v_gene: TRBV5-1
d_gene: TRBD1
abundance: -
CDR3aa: CASSLVGAGTASYEQYF
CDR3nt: TGCGCCAGCAGCTTAGTGGGAGCCGGGACAGCTTCCTACGAGCAGTACTTC

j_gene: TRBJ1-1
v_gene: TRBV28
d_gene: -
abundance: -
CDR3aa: CASSPQGGGTEAFF
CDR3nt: TGTGCCAGCAGTCCACAGGGTGGTGGCACTGAAGCTTTCTTT

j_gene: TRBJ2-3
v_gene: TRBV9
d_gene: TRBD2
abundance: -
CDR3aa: CASSVGTSGGLDTQYF
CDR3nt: TGTGCCAGCAGCGTAGGGACTAGCGGGGGGTTAGATACGCAGTATTTT

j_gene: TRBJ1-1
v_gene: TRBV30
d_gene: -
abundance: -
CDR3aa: CAWSPRDTEAFF
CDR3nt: TGTGCCTGGTCCCCCAGGGACACTGAAGCTTTCTTT

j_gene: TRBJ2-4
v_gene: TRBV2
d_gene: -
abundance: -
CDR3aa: CASSPDLAKNIQYF
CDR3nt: TGTGCCAGCAGTCCAGATCTAGCCAAAAACATTCAGTACTTC

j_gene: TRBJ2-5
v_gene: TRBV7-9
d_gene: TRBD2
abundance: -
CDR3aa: CASSWGVSGGQETQYF
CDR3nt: TGTGCCAGCAGCTGGGGTGTTAGCGGGGGACAAGAGACCCAGTACTTC

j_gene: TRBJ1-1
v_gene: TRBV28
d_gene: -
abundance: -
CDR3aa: CASILSTYTPTEAFF
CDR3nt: TGTGCCAGCATCCTCTCGACATACACCCCCACTGAAGCTTTCTTT

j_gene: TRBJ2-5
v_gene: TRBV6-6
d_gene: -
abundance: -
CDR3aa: CASREGLSATQYF
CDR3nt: TGTGCCAGCAGGGAGGGTTTGAGCGCAACCCAGTACTTC

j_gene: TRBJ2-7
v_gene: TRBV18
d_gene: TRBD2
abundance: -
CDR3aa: CASSPSIAGGTYEQYF
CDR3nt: TGTGCCAGCTCACCTTCGATAGCGGGGGGCACCTACGAGCAGTACTTC

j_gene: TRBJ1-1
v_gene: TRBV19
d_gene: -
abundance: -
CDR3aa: CASSDPTLEAFF
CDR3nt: TGTGCCAGTAGTGACCCGACTCTGGAAGCTTTCTTT

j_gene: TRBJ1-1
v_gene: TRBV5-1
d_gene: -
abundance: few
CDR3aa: CASSLAGAGEAFF
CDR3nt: TGCGCCAGCAGCTTGGCCGGCGCAGGCGAAGCTTTCTTT

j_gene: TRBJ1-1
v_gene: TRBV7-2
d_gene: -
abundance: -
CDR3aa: CASSSYFHTEAFF
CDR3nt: TGTGCCAGCAGCTCCTACTTTCACACTGAAGCTTTCTTT

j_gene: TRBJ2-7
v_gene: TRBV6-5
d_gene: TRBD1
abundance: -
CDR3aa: CASRAPGTGGYEQYF
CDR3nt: TGTGCCAGCAGAGCTCCCGGGACAGGGGGTTACGAGCAGTACTTC

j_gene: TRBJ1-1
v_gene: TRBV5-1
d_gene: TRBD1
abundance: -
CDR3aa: CASSPGTGVAFF
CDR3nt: TGCGCCAGCAGTCCCGGGACAGGGGTAGCTTTCTTT

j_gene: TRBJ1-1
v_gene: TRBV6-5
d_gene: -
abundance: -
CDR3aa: CASSYSRPDSEAFF
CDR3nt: TGTGCCAGCAGTTACTCGAGGCCAGACTCTGAAGCTTTCTTT

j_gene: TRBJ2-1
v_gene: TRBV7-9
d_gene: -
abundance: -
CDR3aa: CASSLPPGLYNEQFF
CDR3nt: TGTGCCAGCAGCTTACCACCGGGATTGTACAATGAGCAGTTCTTC

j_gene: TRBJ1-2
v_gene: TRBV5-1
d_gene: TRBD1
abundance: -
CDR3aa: CASSSTDRGNYVYTF
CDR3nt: TGCGCCAGCAGCTCTACCGACAGGGGGAACTATGTCTACACCTTC

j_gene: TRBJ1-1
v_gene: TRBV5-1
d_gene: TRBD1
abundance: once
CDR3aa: CASTFEYRGVTEAFF
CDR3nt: TGCGCCAGCACCTTTGAGTACAGGGGAGTCACTGAAGCTTTCTTT

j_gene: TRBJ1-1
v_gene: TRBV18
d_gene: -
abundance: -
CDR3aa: CASSPQGITEAFF
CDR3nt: TGTGCCAGCTCACCCCAGGGAATTACTGAAGCTTTCTTT

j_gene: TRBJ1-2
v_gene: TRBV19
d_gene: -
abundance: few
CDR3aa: CASSIESQGALRGYTF
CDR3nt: TGTGCCAGTAGTATAGAGTCACAGGGCGCTTTACGCGGCTACACCTTC

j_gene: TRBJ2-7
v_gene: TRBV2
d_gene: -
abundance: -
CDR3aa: CASNYLYEQYF
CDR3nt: TGTGCCAGCAACTACCTATACGAGCAGTACTTC

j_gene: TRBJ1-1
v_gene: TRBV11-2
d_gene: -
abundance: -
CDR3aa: CASSLVRGSEAFF
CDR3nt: TGTGCCAGCAGCTTAGTCAGGGGATCTGAAGCTTTCTTT

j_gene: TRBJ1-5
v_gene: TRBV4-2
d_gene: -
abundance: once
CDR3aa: CASSPRGENQPQHF
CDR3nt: TGTGCCAGCAGCCCCCGCGGGGAAAATCAGCCCCAGCATTTT

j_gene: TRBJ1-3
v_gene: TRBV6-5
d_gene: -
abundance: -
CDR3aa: CASRQASGNTIYF
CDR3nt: TGTGCCAGCCGACAGGCATCTGGAAACACCATATATTTT

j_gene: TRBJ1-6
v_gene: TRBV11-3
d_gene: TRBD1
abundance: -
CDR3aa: CASRLGSGGSPLHF
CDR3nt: TGTGCCAGCCGTTTAGGGTCAGGGGGTTCACCCCTCCACTTT

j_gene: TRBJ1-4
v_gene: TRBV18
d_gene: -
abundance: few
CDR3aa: CASSPELQRGNEKLFF
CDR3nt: TGTGCCAGCTCACCAGAGTTGCAGCGGGGTAATGAAAAACTGTTTTTT

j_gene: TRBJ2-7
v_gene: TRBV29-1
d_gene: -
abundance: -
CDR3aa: CSVGTAREQYF
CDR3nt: TGCAGCGTTGGGACAGCTAGGGAGCAGTACTTC

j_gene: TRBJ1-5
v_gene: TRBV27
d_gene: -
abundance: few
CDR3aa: CASSFTPYSNQPQHF
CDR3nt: TGTGCCAGCAGTTTTACACCTTATAGCAATCAGCCCCAGCATTTT

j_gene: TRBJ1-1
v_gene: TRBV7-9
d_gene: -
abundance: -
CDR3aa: CASRGALNTEAFF
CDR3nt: TGTGCCAGCAGGGGGGCCTTGAACACTGAAGCTTTCTTT

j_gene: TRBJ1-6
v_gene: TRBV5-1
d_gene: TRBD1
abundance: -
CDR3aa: CASSTDRGHNSPLHF
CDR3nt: TGCGCCAGCAGTACAGACAGGGGCCATAATTCACCCCTCCACTTT

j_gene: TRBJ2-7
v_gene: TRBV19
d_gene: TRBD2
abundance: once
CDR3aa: CASSFYSGEYEQYF
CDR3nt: TGTGCCAGTAGTTTCTATAGCGGGGAATACGAGCAGTACTTC

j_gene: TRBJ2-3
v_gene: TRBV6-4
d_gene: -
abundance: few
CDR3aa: CASSDTAATDTQYF
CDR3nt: TGTGCCAGCAGTGACACGGCGGCCACAGATACGCAGTATTTT

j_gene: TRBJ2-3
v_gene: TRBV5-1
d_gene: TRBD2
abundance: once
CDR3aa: CASSLSPAGAGGTDTQYF
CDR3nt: TGCGCCAGCAGCTTGAGCCCAGCGGGGGCCGGAGGCACAGATACGCAGTATTTT

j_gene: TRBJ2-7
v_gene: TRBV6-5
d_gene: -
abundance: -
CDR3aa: CASSYSGGEQYF
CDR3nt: TGTGCCAGCAGTTACTCCGGGGGCGAGCAGTACTTC

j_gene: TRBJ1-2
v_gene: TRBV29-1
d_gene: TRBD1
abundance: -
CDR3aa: CSVEVSGGHRGYGYTF
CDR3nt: TGCAGCGTTGAAGTGTCAGGGGGGCATAGGGGCTATGGCTACACCTTC

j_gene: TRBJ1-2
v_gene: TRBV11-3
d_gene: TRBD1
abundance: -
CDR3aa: CASSSRQGNYGYTF
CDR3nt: TGTGCCAGCAGCTCGAGACAGGGTAACTATGGCTACACCTTC

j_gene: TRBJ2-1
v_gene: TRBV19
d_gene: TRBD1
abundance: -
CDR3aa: CASSIGQGPYNEQFF
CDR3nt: TGTGCCAGTAGTATCGGACAGGGACCTTACAATGAGCAGTTCTTC